The TCR beta chain under discussion was sequenced for a study of blood T cell repertoires in COVID-19. Comments on this clone: Here the CDR3 omits its conserved ending phenylalanine or tryptophan, so a read error is the likely source. No DNA is shown, since the ends of the CDR3 on it are uncertain; the CDR3 is the one TCRdb lists.

In the authors' methods: Nucleated cell number was recorded as an estimate derived from reference gene primer amplification. This table comes from immunoSEQ multiplex PCR, and its TCRdb copy is limited to in-frame clones, with some not included. V, J and clone size derive from that table, while D and trimming were established from the DNA sequence. The data hold a few hundred thousand clones, with around 89% observed a single time. Germline-derived CDR1 and CDR2 are SGHVS and FQNEAQ. A total of 14 residues make up the CDR3, ends included. The sequenced sample was peripheral blood. The V and J genes are TRBV7-8 and TRBJ2-3; the table's D call TRBD2 went unverified against the DNA. This clonotype originated in a woman aged 55 to 70 with acute or convalescent COVID-19. CDR3 region: CASSLGPRTSGVPI.